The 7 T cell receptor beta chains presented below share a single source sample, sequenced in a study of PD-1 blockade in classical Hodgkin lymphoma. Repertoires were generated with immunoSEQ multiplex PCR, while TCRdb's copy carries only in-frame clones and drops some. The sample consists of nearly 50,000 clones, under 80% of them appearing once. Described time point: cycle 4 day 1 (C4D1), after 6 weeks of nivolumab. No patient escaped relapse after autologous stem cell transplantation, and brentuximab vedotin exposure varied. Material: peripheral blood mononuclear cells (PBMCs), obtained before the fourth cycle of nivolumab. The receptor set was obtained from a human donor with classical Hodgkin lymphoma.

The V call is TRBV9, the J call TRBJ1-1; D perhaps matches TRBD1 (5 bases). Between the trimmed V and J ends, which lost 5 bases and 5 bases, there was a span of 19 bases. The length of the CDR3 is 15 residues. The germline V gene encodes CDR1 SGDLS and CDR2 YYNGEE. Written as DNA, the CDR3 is TGTGCCAGCAGACCTTCGGATCGGGGGAAGACTGAAGCTTTCTTT. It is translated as CASRPSDRGKTEAFF.

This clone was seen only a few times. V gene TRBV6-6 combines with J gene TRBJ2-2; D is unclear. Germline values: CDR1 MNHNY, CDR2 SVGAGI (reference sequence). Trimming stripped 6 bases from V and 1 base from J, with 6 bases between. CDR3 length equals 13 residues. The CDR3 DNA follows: TGTGCCAGCAGCCGATGGAACACCGGGGAGCTGTTTTTT. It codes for CASSRWNTGELFF.

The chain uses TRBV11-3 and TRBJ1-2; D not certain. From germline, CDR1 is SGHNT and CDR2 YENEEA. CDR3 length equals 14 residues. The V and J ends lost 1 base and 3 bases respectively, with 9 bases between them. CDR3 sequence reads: CASSLGGSDYGYTF. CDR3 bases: TGTGCCAGCAGCTTAGGTGGAAGTGACTATGGCTACACCTTC.

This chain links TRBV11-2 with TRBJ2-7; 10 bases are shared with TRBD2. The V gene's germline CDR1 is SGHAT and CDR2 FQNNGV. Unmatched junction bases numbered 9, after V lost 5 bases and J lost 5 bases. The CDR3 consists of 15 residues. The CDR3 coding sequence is TGTGCCAGCAGCGCCGTAGCGGGAGGAGGAAACGAGCAGTACTTC. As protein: CASSAVAGGGNEQYF.

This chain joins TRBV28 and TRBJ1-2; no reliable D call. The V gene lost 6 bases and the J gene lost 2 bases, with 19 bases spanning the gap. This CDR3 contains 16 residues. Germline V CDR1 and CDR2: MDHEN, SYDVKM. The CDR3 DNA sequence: TGTGCCAGCAGCAAGGTACAGAGACCACTAAACTATGGCTACACCTTC. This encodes CASSKVQRPLNYGYTF.

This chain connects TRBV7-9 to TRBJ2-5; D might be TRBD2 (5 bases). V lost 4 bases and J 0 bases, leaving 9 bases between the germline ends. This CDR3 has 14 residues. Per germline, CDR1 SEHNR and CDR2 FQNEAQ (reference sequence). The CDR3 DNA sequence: TGTGCCAGCAGCTCAACGGGATACCAAGAGACCCAGTACTTC. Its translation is CASSSTGYQETQYF.

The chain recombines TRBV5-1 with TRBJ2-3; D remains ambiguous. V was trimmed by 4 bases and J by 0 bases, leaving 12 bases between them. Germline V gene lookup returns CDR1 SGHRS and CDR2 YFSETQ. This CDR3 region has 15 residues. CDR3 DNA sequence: TGCGCCAGCAGCATGGGAAACCCTAGCACAGATACGCAGTATTTT. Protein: CASSMGNPSTDTQYF.